The 30 T cell receptor beta chains below all came from one sample that was sequenced in a study of blood T cells in healthy people across ages. The use of a sample-barcoded 5' primer and a J-beta primer mix characterized a second PCR of roughly 6 to 11 cycles. TCRdb reprocessed the 5' RACE reads via MiXCR and lists one record per CDR3 protein. The table includes over a million distinct CDR3 sequences, more than 40% detected once. Material: blood. The receptors stem from a woman aged 55-75 years in good health.

This clonotype showed up just once. The chain joins TRBV4-2 to TRBJ2-1, with TRBD2 as a possible D gene (5 bases). Germline V gene data show CDR1 as LGHNA and CDR2 as YNFKEQ. Deletions cut 1 base from V and 6 bases from J, with 13 bases between. The CDR3 totals 15 residues. For the CDR3, the DNA is TGTGCCAGCAGCCAAGCTGCCGGACTGGTCAATGAGCAGTTCTTC. Its translation is CASSQAAGLVNEQFF.

This chain uses TRBV6-1 with TRBJ2-7; TRBD1 aligns across 8 bases. The CDR3 runs to 15 residues. CDR1 and CDR2 (germline): MNHNS, SASEGT. V gave up 2 bases and J gave up 6 bases; unmatched junction bases: 9. The CDR3 DNA sequence: TGTGCCAGCAGTGAACAGGGGGCGCGCTCCGGCGAGCAGTACTTC. Protein sequence: CASSEQGARSGEQYF.

This clonotype was observed a handful of times. The chain carries TRBV7-2 and TRBJ2-7; tentatively, D is TRBD2 (5 bases). CDR1 SGHTA and CDR2 FQGNSA come from the germline V gene. The CDR3 has 16 amino acids. Trimming took off 2 bases at V and 0 bases at J, with 14 bases between the two ends. The CDR3 sequence: CASSLHSGGTSYEQYF. DNA for the CDR3: TGTGCCAGCAGCTTACATAGTGGAGGCACCTCCTACGAGCAGTACTTC.

The chain joins TRBV4-1 to TRBJ2-6; perhaps D is TRBD1 or TRBD2 (6 bases each). The CDR3 is made up of 17 amino acids. Germline V gene lookup returns CDR1 MGHRA and CDR2 YSYEKL. V lost 6 bases to trimming and J lost 2 bases, with 17 bases between them. CDR3 residues: CASRGGLGGPGANVLTF. CDR3 DNA sequence: TGCGCCAGCAGGGGGGGCCTCGGGGGTCCTGGGGCCAACGTCCTGACTTTC.

The chain combines TRBV11-2 with TRBJ2-3; weak D call: TRBD1 (6 bases). CDR3 length: 14 amino acids. The germline gives CDR1 SGHAT, CDR2 FQNNGV. CDR3 amino acids: CALPGTYPTDTQYF. The CDR3 nucleotides are TGTGCTTTGCCGGGGACATACCCCACAGATACGCAGTATTTT. The whole variable domain, remainder taken from reference TRBV11-2 and TRBJ2-3, is EAGVAQSPRYKIIEKRQSVAFWCNPISGHATLYWYQQILGQGPKLLIQFQNNGVVDDSQLPKDRFSAERLKGVDSTLKIQPAKLEDSAVYLCALPGTYPTDTQYFGPGTRLTVL.

The V call is TRBV4-1, the J call TRBJ2-3; 8 bases map to TRBD2. The CDR3 runs to 15 residues. Germline CDR1 is MGHRA and CDR2 is YSYEKL. V lost 1 base to trimming and J lost 8 bases; unmatched junction nucleotides: 8. In nucleotides, the CDR3 is TGCGCCAGCAGCCAAGGGGTCGTCAGCGGGGGTACGCAGTATTTT. This gives the protein CASSQGVVSGGTQYF.

This clonotype has just a few counts. The V and J genes are TRBV4-2 and TRBJ2-7, with TRBD2 matching over 7 bases. Germline loops: CDR1 LGHNA, CDR2 YNFKEQ. The ends lost 0 bases at V and 4 bases at J; junction bases unmatched: 6. The CDR3 is 15 amino acids. The CDR3 DNA reads TGTGCCAGCAGCCAAGATATCGGGGGGTCTTACGAGCAGTACTTC. Translating gives CASSQDIGGSYEQYF.

This clonotype came up a few times. The gene calls are TRBV12-3 or TRBV12-4 and TRBJ2-5, with 9 bases lining up with TRBD1. Germline trimming cut 3 bases from V and 5 bases from J; bases unmatched to any gene: 4. CDR3 length: 14 amino acids. In nucleotides, the CDR3 is TGTGCCAGCAGTTTCGGGGACAGGGCCGAGACCCAGTACTTC. This gives the protein CASSFGDRAETQYF.

Note on this clonotype: A much larger clone is a single base away; this may be a read error. The chain links TRBV28 to TRBJ2-1, with D possibly being TRBD1 or TRBD2 (5 bases each). Trimming removed 9 bases from V and 9 bases from J, with 21 bases in between. This CDR3 is 14 amino acids long. In germline, CDR1 is MDHEN, CDR2 SYDVKM. CDR3 in DNA: TGTGCCAGTCGCCGGGACCCGGGACGGGGTGAGCAGTTCTTC. Translating gives CASRRDPGRGEQFF.

This clonotype was counted a single time. The genes are TRBV29-1 and TRBJ2-3; 9 nucleotides line up with TRBD2. The CDR3 length is 14 residues. Germline V gene data show CDR1 as SQVTM and CDR2 as ANQGSEA. J gave up 1 base and V 6 bases, and 5 bases lay outside the gene matches. In DNA form, the CDR3 reads TGCAGCGTCGCGGGAGGGCCGGGCACAGATACGCAGTATTTT. Its protein product is CSVAGGPGTDTQYF.

This clonotype was recorded a few times. The rearrangement joins TRBV6-6 to TRBJ2-1; D is unclear. Germline CDR1 and CDR2: MNHNY and SVGAGI (reference sequence). The V end lost 7 bases, the J end lost 7 bases, and 5 bases lay between the germline ends. The CDR3 spans 10 residues. CDR3: CASMGNEQFF. DNA of the CDR3: TGTGCCAGCATGGGTAATGAGCAGTTCTTC.

The V and J genes are TRBV14 and TRBJ2-5; perhaps TRBD1 as D (5 bases). Trimming shortened V by 4 bases and J by 1 base, and 10 bases separated the two germline ends. Per the germline V gene, CDR1 is SGHDN and CDR2 is FVKESK. The CDR3 has 14 amino acids. The chain's CDR3 is CASSPMGPQETQYF. CDR3 nucleotide sequence: TGTGCCAGCAGCCCGATGGGGCCCCAAGAGACCCAGTACTTC.

The chain links TRBV7-7 to TRBJ2-1; D call uncertain. The ends were cut back, 1 base at V and 5 bases at J, with 9 bases in the middle. Per germline, CDR1 SSHAT and CDR2 FNYEAQ (reference sequence). The CDR3 runs to 14 residues. The CDR3 loop is CASSLEADNNEQFF. The CDR3 nucleotides read TGTGCCAGCAGCTTAGAGGCGGATAACAATGAGCAGTTCTTC.

Details on this clonotype: A junction boundary mismatches the germline segment, possibly from a read error. The rearrangement links TRBV30 to TRBJ2-3; 7 nucleotides line up with TRBD2. The CDR3 length is 13 residues. The germline V gene encodes CDR1 GTSNPN and CDR2 SVGIG (reference sequence). The CDR3 sequence is CAWAGERTDTQYF. The CDR3 nucleotides are TGTGCCTGGGCGGGGGAGAGAACAGATACGCAATATTTT.

This clonotype turned up a few times. This chain joins TRBV5-1 and TRBJ2-5; D possibly uses TRBD1 or TRBD2 (5 bases each). CDR1 is SGHRS and CDR2 is YFSETQ in the germline V gene. Trimming stripped 4 bases from V and 4 bases from J, with 17 bases between. The CDR3 is made up of 15 amino acids. CDR3 residues: CASSLEGRESETQYF. CDR3 nucleotide sequence: TGCGCCAGCAGCCTAGAGGGCAGGGAGTCAGAGACCCAGTACTTC.

The genes are TRBV5-6 and TRBJ1-2; tentative D call: TRBD1 (6 bases). Germline V gene sequence: CDR1 SGHDT, CDR2 YYEEEE. This CDR3 comprises 16 residues. The V and J ends lost 0 bases and 3 bases respectively, with 15 bases between them. The CDR3 loop is CASSLDGTWADYGYTF. The DNA of the CDR3 is TGTGCCAGCAGCTTGGACGGGACATGGGCGGACTATGGCTACACCTTC.

This clonotype has just a few counts. The chain recombines TRBV29-1 with TRBJ1-2; D ambiguous. V shed 6 bases and J shed 4 bases, with 9 bases lying between them. The CDR3 covers 11 residues. Germline CDR1 reads SQVTM; CDR2 reads ANQGSEA. The CDR3 coding sequence is TGCAGCGTAGACGACATCTATGGCTACACCTTC. This gives the protein CSVDDIYGYTF.

This clonotype has a handful of counts. CDR3 protein: CSASRAEKLFF. The DNA for the CDR3 is TGCAGTGCTAGCAGGGCTGAAAAACTGTTTTTT. The chain is built from TRBV20-1 and TRBJ1-4; D is perhaps TRBD1 (5 bases). Trimming shortened V by 3 bases and J by 7 bases, and 6 bases separated the two germline ends. CDR3 size: 11 residues. Germline V CDR1 and CDR2: DFQATT, SNEGSKA (reference sequence).

In this sample, this clonotype turned up a few times. This chain links TRBV15 with TRBJ2-7; D is uncertain. The germline gives CDR1 LNHNV, CDR2 YYDKDF (reference sequence). V was clipped by 2 bases and J by 6 bases, with 8 bases between them. CDR3 length equals 12 residues. The CDR3 region is CATSRIDREQYF. In DNA, the CDR3 is TGTGCCACCAGCAGAATAGATCGCGAGCAGTACTTC.

This clonotype came up a few times. The V and J genes are TRBV4-2 and TRBJ2-7; either TRBD1 or TRBD2 may supply D (7 bases each). The CDR3 extends over 16 amino acids. Germline-derived CDR1 and CDR2 are LGHNA and YNFKEQ. V shed 4 bases and J shed 0 bases, with 16 bases lying between them. The CDR3 DNA reads TGTGCCAGCAGCCCCCAGCGGGACAGCTACTCCTACGAGCAGTACTTC. Protein: CASSPQRDSYSYEQYF.

This clonotype was seen a handful of times. The chain has TRBV6-1 and TRBJ2-4, with D possibly being TRBD1 (6 bases). The V end was cut by 6 bases, the J end by 6 bases, with 15 bases between. Germline V CDR1 and CDR2: MNHNS, SASEGT. This CDR3 contains 14 residues. Here the CDR3 reads CASSMSRTANIQYF. The CDR3 DNA sequence: TGTGCCAGCAGCATGAGCCGGACAGCAAACATTCAGTACTTC.

V gene TRBV7-6 combines with J gene TRBJ2-3; D not certain. In germline, CDR1 is SGHVS, CDR2 FNYEAQ. The CDR3 spans 15 residues. Between the trimmed V and J ends, which lost 5 bases and 0 bases, there was a span of 12 bases. CDR3 amino acids: CASSADGSSTDTQYF. The CDR3 bases are TGTGCCAGCAGCGCCGACGGTTCTAGCACAGATACGCAGTATTTT.

The J gene is TRBJ2-1, the V gene TRBV20-1; TRBD2 aligns across 12 bases. With V trimmed by 3 bases and J by 6 bases, 6 bases remained unmatched. The CDR3 runs to 15 residues. CDR1 and CDR2 (germline): DFQATT, SNEGSKA (reference sequence). The CDR3: CSARRPSGRANEQFF. As DNA, the CDR3 is TGCAGTGCTAGGCGCCCTAGCGGGAGGGCCAATGAGCAGTTCTTC.

This clonotype was seen repeatedly, ten times or more. The chain recombines TRBV13 with TRBJ2-3; D unclear. V was trimmed by 5 bases and J by 1 base, leaving 7 bases between them. CDR3 length: 13 amino acids. CDR1 PRHDT and CDR2 FYEKMQ come from the germline V gene (reference sequence). The CDR3 loop reads CASSASGTDTQYF. In DNA form, the CDR3 reads TGTGCCAGCAGCGCATCCGGCACAGATACGCAGTATTTT.

The genes are TRBV20-1 and TRBJ2-5, with TRBD2 identical over 8 bases. CDR1 is DFQATT, CDR2 SNEGSKA, per germline (reference sequence). Trimming cost V 7 bases and J 9 bases; bases outside gene matches: 4. The CDR3 runs 10 residues. The CDR3 sequence is CSVPRGAQYF. The DNA for the CDR3 is TGCAGTGTTCCGCGGGGGGCCCAGTACTTC.

Note on this clonotype: At one end the junction does not follow the germline gene, possibly because of a read error. The chain employs TRBV7-9 and TRBJ2-4, with 7 bases that match TRBD1. The DNA end lines up better with TRBJ2-7; the J call may be wrong. This CDR3 spans 13 amino acids. In germline, CDR1 is SEHNR, CDR2 FQNEAQ (reference sequence). The CDR3 DNA follows: TGTACCAGCAGCGGACCAGGGGGCTACGAGCAGTACTTC. This sequence encodes CTSSGPGGYEQYF.

The chain links TRBV5-5 to TRBJ1-1; no reliable D call. CDR3 length: 13 amino acids. CDR1 and CDR2 (germline): SGHKS, YYEKEE (reference sequence). Trimming removed 1 base at V and 1 base at J, with 5 bases between. CDR3 nucleotide sequence: TGTGCCAGCAGCTTGTTCACGAACACTGAAGCTTTCTTT. Its translation is CASSLFTNTEAFF.

This sequence joins TRBV27 and TRBJ2-3; D ambiguous. CDR3 length: 15 residues. Deletions cut 6 bases from V and 3 bases from J, with 16 bases between. Germline V gene data show CDR1 as MNHEY and CDR2 as SMNVEV (reference sequence). The CDR3 DNA sequence: TGTGCCAGCAGGACTCGGGTGAGAGGAACAGATACGCAGTATTTT. Protein sequence: CASRTRVRGTDTQYF.

The chain is built from TRBV12-3 or TRBV12-4 and TRBJ2-3; a possible D gene is TRBD1 (5 bases). Between the trimmed V and J ends, which lost 3 bases and 2 bases, there was a span of 21 bases. CDR3 length: 18 amino acids. CDR3 nucleotide sequence: TGTGCCAGCAGTTTCAAGGGGCACAGCAGATTCTTCACAGATACGCAGTATTTT. Encoded protein: CASSFKGHSRFFTDTQYF.

The V gene is TRBV28, the J gene TRBJ2-1, with 9 bases aligning to TRBD2. The DNA matches TRBJ2-7 better at its end, which makes the J call doubtful. The germline gives CDR1 MDHEN, CDR2 SYDVKM. The CDR3 has 16 amino acids. As DNA, the CDR3 is TGTGCCAGCAGTGATAGCGGGAGCTTTTCCTACAATGAGCAGTACTTC. It codes for CASSDSGSFSYNEQYF.